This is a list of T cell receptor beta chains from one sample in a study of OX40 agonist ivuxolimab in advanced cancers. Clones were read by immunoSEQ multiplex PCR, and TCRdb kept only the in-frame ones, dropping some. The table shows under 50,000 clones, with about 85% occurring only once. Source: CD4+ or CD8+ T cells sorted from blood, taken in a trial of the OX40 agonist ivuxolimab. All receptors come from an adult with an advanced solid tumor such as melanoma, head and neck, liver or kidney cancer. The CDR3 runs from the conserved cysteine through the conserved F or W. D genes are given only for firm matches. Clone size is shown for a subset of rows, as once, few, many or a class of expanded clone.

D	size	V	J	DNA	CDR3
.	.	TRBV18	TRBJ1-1	TGTGCCAGCTCACCACGGCACAGGAACACTGAAGCTTTCTTT	CASSPRHRNTEAFF
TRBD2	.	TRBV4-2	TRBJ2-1	TGTGCCAGCAGCCTGACTAGCGGGAGTGGGGACAATGAGCAGTTCTTC	CASSLTSGSGDNEQFF
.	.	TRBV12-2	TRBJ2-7	TGTGCAAGTCGCTACCGGACAGGGCTTCGGGAGCAGTACTTC	CASRYRTGLREQYF
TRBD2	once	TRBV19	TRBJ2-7	TGTGCCAGTAGGTTGGGTAGCGGGGCCGCCTACGAGCAGTACTTC	CASRLGSGAAYEQYF
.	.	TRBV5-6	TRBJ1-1	TGTGCCAGCAGCTTACAGATGAACACTGAAGCTTTCTTT	CASSLQMNTEAFF
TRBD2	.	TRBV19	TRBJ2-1	TGTGCCAGTAGTATAACGGCGGGAGCCTACAATGAGCAGTTCTTC	CASSITAGAYNEQFF
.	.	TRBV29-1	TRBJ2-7	TGCAGCGTTGTGGGCAGTGGGCAAGGAGCCTACGAGCAGTACTTC	CSVVGSGQGAYEQYF
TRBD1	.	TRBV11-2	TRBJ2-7	TGTGCCAGCAGCTTACGGCAGGGGGCCTTTGAAGGGGAGCAGTACTTC	CASSLRQGAFEGEQYF
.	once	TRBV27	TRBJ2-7	TGTGCCAGCAGTTCTGCAGGGTCCTACGAGCAGTACTTC	CASSSAGSYEQYF
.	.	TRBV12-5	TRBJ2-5	TGTGCTAAGATATATAGCGGTCAAGAGACCCAGTACTTC	CAKIYSGQETQYF
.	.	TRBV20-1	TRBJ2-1	TGCAGTGCTGGGGCCTACAATGAGCAGTTCTTC	CSAGAYNEQFF
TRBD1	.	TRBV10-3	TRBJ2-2	TGTGCCATCGGAAGGACAGGGTCCGGGGAGCTGTTTTTT	CAIGRTGSGELFF
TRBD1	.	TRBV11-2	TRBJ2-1	TGTGCCAGCAGCTTATTTGGCCAGGGGGTATACAATGAGCAGTTCTTC	CASSLFGQGVYNEQFF
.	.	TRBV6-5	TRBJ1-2	TGTGCCAGCAGTACCCCACGGGGGGGGAACTATGGCTACACCTTC	CASSTPRGGNYGYTF
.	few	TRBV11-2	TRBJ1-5	TGTGCCAGCAGCTTAGGAGACAGTCCCAATCAGCCCCAGCATTTT	CASSLGDSPNQPQHF
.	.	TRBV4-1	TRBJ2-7	TGCGCCAAAAATCCGGGCCAGAAGTCTGACCAGCAGTACTTC	CAKNPGQKSDQQYF
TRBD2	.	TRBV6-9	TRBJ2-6	TGTGCCAGCAGTTATTCTCCGACTAGCGGGAAATTTAAGTACTGCTCTGGGGCCAACGTCCTGACTTTC	CASSYSPTSGKFKYCSGANVLTF
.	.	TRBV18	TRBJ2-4	TGTGCCAGCTCACTCCGACCGGGCGGAGCCAAAAACATTCAGTACTTC	CASSLRPGGAKNIQYF
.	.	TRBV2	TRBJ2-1	TGTGCCAGCAGTGAAGGGGACAATGAGCAGTTCTTC	CASSEGDNEQFF
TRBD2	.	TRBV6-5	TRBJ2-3	TGTGCCAGCAGACTCGGACTAGCGGTCACAGATACGCAGTATTTT	CASRLGLAVTDTQYF
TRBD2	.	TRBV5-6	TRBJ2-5	TGTGCCAGCAGCTTGGTTAGGACTAGCGTCGGGGAGACCCAGTACTTC	CASSLVRTSVGETQYF
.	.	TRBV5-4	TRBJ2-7	TGTGCCAGCAGCTTGCAGGATTCCCGCGAGCAGTACTTC	CASSLQDSREQYF
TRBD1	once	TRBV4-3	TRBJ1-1	TGCGCCAGCGGATACAGGGGGAACACTGAAGCTTTCTTT	CASGYRGNTEAFF
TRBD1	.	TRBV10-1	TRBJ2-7	TGCGCCAGCAGTGAGTCGTTTAACAGGGGGAACTACGAGCAGTACTTC	CASSESFNRGNYEQYF
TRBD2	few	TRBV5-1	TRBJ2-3	TGCGCCAGCAGCTCCGGGAGGGCGACAGATACGCAGTATTTT	CASSSGRATDTQYF
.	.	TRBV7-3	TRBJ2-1	TGTGCCAGCAGCTTAAGTGTCCCCCCAAGGGATGAGCAGTTCTTC	CASSLSVPPRDEQFF
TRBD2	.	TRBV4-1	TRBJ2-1	TGCGCCAGCAGCCAAGAACTAGCGGTGACGCGTCCGTGGGATGAGCAGTTCTTC	CASSQELAVTRPWDEQFF
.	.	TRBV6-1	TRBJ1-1	TGTGCCACCACCACCATGAACACTGAAGCTTTCTTT	CATTTMNTEAFF
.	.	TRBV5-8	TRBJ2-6	TGTGCCAGCAGCTTGATCTCTGGGGCCAACGTCCTGACTTTC	CASSLISGANVLTF
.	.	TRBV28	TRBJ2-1	TGTGCCAGCAGTACACCCCTAACGGAGGGCTACAATGAGCAGTTCTTC	CASSTPLTEGYNEQFF
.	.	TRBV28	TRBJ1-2	TGTGCCAGCAGTTTATCTAAGGGTGGCTACACCTTC	CASSLSKGGYTF
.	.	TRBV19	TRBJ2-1	TGTGCCAGTAGTTGGGAGACAGGCAAGACCTACAATGAGCAGTTCTTC	CASSWETGKTYNEQFF
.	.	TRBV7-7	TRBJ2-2	TGTGCTAGCAGCTTAAACCTCGGCACCGGGGAGCTGTTTTTT	CASSLNLGTGELFF
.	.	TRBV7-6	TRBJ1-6	TGTGCCAGCAGCTCCGTGGGGGGCTCACCCCTCCACTTT	CASSSVGGSPLHF
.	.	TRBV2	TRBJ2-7	TGTGCCAGCTCTGGTGGGGCCCACTACGAGCAGTACTTC	CASSGGAHYEQYF
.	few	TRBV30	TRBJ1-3	TGTGCCTGGAAACGGGGCCGGAGGGACACCATATATTTT	CAWKRGRRDTIYF
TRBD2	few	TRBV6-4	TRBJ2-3	TGTGCCAGCAGTGACGGCGGGAGTAGCACAGATACGCAGTATTTT	CASSDGGSSTDTQYF